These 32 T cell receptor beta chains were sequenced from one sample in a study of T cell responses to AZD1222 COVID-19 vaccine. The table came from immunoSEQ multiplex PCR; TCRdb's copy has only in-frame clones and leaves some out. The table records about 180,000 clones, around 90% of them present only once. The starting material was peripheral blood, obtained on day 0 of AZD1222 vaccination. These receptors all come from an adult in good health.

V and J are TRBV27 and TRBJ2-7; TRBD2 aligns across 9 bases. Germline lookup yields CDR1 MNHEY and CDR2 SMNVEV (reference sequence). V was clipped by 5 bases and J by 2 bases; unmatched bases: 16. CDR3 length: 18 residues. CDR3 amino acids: CASSELAGGPGWAYEQYF. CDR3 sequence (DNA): TGTGCCAGCAGTGAACTCGCGGGGGGGCCAGGGTGGGCCTACGAGCAGTACTTC.

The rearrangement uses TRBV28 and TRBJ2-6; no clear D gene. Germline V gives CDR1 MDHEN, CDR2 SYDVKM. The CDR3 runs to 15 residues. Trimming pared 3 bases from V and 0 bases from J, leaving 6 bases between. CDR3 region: CASSFTGSGANVLTF. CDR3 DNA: TGTGCCAGCAGTTTTACGGGCTCTGGGGCCAACGTCCTGACTTTC. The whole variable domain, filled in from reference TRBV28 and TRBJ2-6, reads DVKVTQSSRYLVKRTGEKVFLECVQDMDHENMFWYRQDPGLGLRLIYFSYDVKMKEKGDIPEGYSVSREKKERFSLILESASTNQTSMYLCASSFTGSGANVLTFGAGSRLTVL.

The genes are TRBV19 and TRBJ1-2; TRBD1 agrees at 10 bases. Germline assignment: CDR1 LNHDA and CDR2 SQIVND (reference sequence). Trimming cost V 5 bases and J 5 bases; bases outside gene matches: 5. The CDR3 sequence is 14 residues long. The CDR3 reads CASSWPGQGYGYTF. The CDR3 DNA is TGTGCCAGTAGTTGGCCGGGACAGGGGTATGGCTACACCTTC.

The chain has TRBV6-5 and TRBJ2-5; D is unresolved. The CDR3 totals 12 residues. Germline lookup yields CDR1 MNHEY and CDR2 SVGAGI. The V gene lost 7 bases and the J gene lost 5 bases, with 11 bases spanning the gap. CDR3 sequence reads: CASTLRGETQYF. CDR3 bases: TGTGCCAGCACCCTACGCGGCGAGACCCAGTACTTC.

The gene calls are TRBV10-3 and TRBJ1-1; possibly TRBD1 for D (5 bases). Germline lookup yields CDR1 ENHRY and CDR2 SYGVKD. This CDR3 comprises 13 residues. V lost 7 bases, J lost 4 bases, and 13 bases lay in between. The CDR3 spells CAITEQESTEAFF. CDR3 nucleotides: TGTGCCATCACTGAACAGGAAAGCACTGAAGCTTTCTTT.

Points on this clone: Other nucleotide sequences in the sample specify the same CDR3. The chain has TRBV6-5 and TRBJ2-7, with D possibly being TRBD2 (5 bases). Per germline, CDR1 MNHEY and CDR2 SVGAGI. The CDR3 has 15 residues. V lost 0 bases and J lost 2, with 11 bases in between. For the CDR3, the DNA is TGTGCCAGCAGTTACTCTTACGGGGAAACCTACGAGCAGTACTTC. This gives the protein CASSYSYGETYEQYF.

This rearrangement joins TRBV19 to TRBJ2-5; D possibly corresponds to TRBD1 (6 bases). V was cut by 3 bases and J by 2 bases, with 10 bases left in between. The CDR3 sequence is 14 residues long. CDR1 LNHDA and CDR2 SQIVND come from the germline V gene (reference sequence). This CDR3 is CASSMWGPQETQYF. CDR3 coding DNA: TGTGCCAGTAGTATGTGGGGGCCACAAGAGACCCAGTACTTC.

CDR3 protein: CASSYTPSGTDTQYF. CDR3 coding DNA: TGTGCCAGCAGTTACACGCCCTCTGGCACAGATACGCAGTATTTT. The rearrangement links TRBV6-2 or TRBV6-3 to TRBJ2-3; D gene uncertain. V lost 2 bases to trimming and J lost 1 base, with 10 bases between them. CDR1 is MNHEY, CDR2 SVGEGT, per germline. The CDR3 runs 15 residues.

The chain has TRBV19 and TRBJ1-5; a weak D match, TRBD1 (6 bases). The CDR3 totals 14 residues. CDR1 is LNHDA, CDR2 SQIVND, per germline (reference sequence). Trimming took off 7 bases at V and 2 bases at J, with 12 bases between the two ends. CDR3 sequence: CASKAKGGNQPQHF. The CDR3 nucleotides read TGTGCCAGTAAGGCTAAGGGGGGCAATCAGCCCCAGCATTTT. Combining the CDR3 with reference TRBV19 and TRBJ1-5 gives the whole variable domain DGGITQSPKYLFRKEGQNVTLSCEQNLNHDAMYWYRQDPGQGLRLIYYSQIVNDFQKGDIAEGYSVSREKKESFPLTVTSAQKNPTAFYLCASKAKGGNQPQHFGDGTRLSIL.

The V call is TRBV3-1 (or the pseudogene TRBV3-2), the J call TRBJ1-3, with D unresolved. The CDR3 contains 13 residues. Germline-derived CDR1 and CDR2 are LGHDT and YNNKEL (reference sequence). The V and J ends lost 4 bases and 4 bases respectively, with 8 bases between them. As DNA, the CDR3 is TGTGCCAGCAGCCCCATTCGCGGAAACACCATATATTTT. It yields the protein CASSPIRGNTIYF.

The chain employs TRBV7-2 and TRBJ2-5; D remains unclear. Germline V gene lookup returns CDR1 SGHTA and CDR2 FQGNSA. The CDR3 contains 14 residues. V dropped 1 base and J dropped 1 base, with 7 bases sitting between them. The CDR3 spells CASSLGRLQETQYF. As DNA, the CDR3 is TGTGCCAGCAGCTTAGGACGGCTCCAAGAGACCCAGTACTTC.

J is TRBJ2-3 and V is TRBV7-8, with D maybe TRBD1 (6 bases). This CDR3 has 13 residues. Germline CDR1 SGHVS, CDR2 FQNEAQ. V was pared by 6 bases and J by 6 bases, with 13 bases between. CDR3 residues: CASSGWGPDTQYF. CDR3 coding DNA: TGTGCCAGCAGTGGGTGGGGGCCCGATACGCAGTATTTT.

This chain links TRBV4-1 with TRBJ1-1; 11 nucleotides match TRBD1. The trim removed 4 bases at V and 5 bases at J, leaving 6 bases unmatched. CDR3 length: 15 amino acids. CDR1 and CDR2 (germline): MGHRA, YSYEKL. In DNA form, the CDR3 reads TGCGCCAGCAGCCCATCGGACAGGGGGCGGACTGAAGCTTTCTTT. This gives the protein CASSPSDRGRTEAFF.

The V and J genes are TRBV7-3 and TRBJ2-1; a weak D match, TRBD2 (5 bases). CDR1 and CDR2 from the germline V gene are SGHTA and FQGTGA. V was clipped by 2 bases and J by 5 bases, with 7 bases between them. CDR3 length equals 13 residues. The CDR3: CASSLRGNNEQFF. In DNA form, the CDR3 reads TGTGCCAGCAGCTTACGGGGAAACAATGAGCAGTTCTTC.

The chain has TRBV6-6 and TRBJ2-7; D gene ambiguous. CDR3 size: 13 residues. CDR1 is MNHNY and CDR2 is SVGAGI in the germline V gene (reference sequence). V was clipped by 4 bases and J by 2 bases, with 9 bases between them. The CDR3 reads CASSFGGPYEQYF. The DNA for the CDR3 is TGTGCCAGCAGTTTCGGCGGACCCTACGAGCAGTACTTC.

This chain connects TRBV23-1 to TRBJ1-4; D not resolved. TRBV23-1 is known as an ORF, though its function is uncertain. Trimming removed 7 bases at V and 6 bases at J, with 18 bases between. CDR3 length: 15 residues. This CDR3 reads CASTQLRWYYEKLFF. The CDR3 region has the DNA TGCGCCAGCACCCAATTGAGGTGGTACTATGAAAAACTGTTTTTT.

This chain's CDR3 is CASSLAQDISYGYTF. In DNA, the CDR3 is TGTGCCAGCAGCTTAGCGCAGGACATCTCCTATGGCTACACCTTC. The chain carries TRBV7-8 and TRBJ1-2, with a possible D match to TRBD1 (5 bases). Germline loops: CDR1 SGHVS, CDR2 FQNEAQ. V was cut by 0 bases and J by 4 bases, with 12 bases left in between. The CDR3 runs to 15 residues.

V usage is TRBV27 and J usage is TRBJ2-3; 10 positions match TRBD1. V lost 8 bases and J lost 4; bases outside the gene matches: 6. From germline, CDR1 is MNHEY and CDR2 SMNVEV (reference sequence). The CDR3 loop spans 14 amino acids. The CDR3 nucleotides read TGTGCCAGCGCCCGGGACAGGGGTTCAGATACGCAGTATTTT. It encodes CASARDRGSDTQYF.

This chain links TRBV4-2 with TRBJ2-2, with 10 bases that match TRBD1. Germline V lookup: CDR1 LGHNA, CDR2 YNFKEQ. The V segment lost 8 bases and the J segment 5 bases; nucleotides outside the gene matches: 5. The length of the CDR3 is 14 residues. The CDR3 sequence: CASQTGGDTGELFF. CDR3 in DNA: TGTGCCAGCCAGACAGGGGGCGATACCGGGGAGCTGTTTTTT.

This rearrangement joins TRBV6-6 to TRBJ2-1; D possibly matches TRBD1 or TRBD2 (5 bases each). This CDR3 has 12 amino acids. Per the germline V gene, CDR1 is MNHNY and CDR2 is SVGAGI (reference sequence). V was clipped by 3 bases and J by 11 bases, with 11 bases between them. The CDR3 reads CASSYEGMQQFF. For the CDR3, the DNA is TGTGCCAGCAGTTATGAGGGGATGCAGCAGTTCTTC.

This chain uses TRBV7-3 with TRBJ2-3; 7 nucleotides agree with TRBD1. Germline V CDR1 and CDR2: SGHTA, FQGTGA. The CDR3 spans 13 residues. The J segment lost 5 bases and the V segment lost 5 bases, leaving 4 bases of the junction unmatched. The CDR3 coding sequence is TGTGCCAGCAGCCCCGGACAGGTAGATACGCAGTATTTT. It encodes CASSPGQVDTQYF.

The CDR3 DNA sequence: TGCGCCAGCAGCCAAGCCGACTACGGGGAGCTGTTTTTT. Translated: CASSQADYGELFF. The genes are TRBV4-1 and TRBJ2-2; a possible D gene is TRBD2 (5 bases). This CDR3 is 13 amino acids long. The V end was cut by 1 base, the J end by 7 bases, with 7 bases between. The germline V gene has CDR1 MGHRA and CDR2 YSYEKL.

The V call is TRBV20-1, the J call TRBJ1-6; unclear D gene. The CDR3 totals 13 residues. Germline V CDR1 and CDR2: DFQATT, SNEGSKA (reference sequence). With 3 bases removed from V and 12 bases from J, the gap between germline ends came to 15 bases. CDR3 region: CSASYSPGGPLHF. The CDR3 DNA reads TGCAGTGCTAGTTACAGTCCCGGTGGACCCCTCCACTTT.

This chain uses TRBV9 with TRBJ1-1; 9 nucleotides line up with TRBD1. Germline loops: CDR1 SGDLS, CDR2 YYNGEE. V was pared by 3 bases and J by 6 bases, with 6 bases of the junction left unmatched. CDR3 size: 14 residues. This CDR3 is CASSGDRGMSEAFF. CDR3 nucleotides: TGTGCCAGCAGCGGTGACAGGGGGATGTCTGAAGCTTTCTTT. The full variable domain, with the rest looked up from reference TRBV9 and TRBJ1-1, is DSGVTQTPKHLITATGQRVTLRCSPRSGDLSVYWYQQSLDQGLQFLIQYYNGEERAKGNILERFSAQQFPDLHSELNLSSLELGDSALYFCASSGDRGMSEAFFGQGTRLTVV.

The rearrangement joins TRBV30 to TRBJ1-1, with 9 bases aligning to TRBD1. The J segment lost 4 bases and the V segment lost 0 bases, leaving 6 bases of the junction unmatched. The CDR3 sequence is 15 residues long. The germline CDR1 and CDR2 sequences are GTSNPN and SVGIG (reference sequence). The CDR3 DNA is TGTGCCTGGAGTGTATGGGACAGGGTACGCACTGAAGCTTTCTTT. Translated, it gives CAWSVWDRVRTEAFF.

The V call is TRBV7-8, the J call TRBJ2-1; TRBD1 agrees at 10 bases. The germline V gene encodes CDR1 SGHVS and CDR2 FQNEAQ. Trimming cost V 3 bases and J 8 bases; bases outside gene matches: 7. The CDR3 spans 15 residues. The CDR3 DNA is TGTGCCAGCAGCTTCACCGGGACAGGGGAACATGAGCAGTTCTTC. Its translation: CASSFTGTGEHEQFF.

CDR3 amino acids: CAITGGSKGMNTEAFF. The CDR3 coding sequence is TGTGCCATCACCGGAGGGTCGAAGGGGATGAACACTGAAGCTTTCTTT. This chain joins TRBV10-3 and TRBJ1-1, with a possible D match to TRBD1 (5 bases). Per germline, CDR1 ENHRY and CDR2 SYGVKD. This CDR3 spans 16 amino acids. Trimming shortened V by 7 bases and J by 0 bases, and 18 bases separated the two germline ends.

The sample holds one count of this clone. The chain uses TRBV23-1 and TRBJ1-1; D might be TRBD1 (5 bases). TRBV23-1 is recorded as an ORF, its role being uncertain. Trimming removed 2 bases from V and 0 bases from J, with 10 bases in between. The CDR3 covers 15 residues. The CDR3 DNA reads TGCGCCAGCAGTCAAATGACAGACATGAACACTGAAGCTTTCTTT. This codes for CASSQMTDMNTEAFF.

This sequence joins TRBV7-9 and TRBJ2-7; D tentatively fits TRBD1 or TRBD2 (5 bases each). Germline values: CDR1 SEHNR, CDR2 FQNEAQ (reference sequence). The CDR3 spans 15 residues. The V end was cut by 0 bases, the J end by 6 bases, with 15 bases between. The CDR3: CASSLAAGDLSEQYF. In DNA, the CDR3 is TGTGCCAGCAGCTTAGCGGCCGGGGACCTCTCCGAGCAGTACTTC.

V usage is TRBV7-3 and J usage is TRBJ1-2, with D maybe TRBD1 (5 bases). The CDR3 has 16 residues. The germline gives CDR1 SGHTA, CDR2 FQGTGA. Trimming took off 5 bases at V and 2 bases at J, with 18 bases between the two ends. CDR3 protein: CASSPEGTKGNYGYTF. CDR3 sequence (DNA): TGTGCCAGCAGCCCCGAAGGCACGAAGGGGAACTATGGCTACACCTTC.

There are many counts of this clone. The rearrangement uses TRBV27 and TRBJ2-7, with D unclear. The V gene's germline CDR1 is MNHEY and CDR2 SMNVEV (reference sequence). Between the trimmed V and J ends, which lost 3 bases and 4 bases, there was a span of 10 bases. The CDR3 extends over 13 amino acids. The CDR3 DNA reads TGTGCCAGCAGTTTTGGCACGGATTACGAGCAGTACTTC. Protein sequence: CASSFGTDYEQYF.

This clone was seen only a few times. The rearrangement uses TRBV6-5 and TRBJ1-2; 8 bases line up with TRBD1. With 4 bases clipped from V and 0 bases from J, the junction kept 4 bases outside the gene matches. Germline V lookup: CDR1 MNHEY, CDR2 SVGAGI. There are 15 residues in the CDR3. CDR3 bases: TGTGCCAGCAGTTCGTGGGACAGGTCTAACTATGGCTACACCTTC. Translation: CASSSWDRSNYGYTF.